Listed below are T cell receptor beta chains from one sample, sequenced in a study of response to subunit inactivated influenza vaccine. Using its own MiXCR run on the RT-PCR reads, TCRdb lists one record per CDR3 protein. Of around 530,000 distinct CDR3 sequences listed, about 15% were seen once; the top ten hold roughly 3%. The sample was CD4+ T cells sorted from PBMCs, taken 23 to 25 months after vaccination. The source is a man between 45 and 75 years old who received an inactivated influenza vaccine. Each CDR3 is given with its conserved first and last residue. D genes are given only for firm matches. Clone size is not always given. Where it is, it says once, few, many or a class for expanded clones.

abundance: few; j_gene: TRBJ2-5; d_gene: TRBD2; v_gene: TRBV10-1; CDR3nt: TGCGCCAGCAGTGAGGGAGCAGCGGGGGTGGAGACCCAGTACTTC; CDR3aa: CASSEGAAGVETQYF
abundance: -; j_gene: TRBJ2-7; d_gene: -; v_gene: TRBV4-1; CDR3nt: TGCGCCAGCAGCCAAGCAGTTCCCTACGAGCAGTACTTC; CDR3aa: CASSQAVPYEQYF
abundance: many; j_gene: TRBJ2-3; d_gene: -; v_gene: TRBV7-9; CDR3nt: TGCGCCAGCAGCTTGGTGGGAGATACGCAGTATTTT; CDR3aa: CASSLVGDTQYF
abundance: -; j_gene: TRBJ2-5; d_gene: TRBD2; v_gene: TRBV5-4; CDR3nt: TGTGCCAGCAGCCCTTCGAGTGGCGGGGGAAAAGAGACCCAGTACTTC; CDR3aa: CASSPSSGGGKETQYF
abundance: -; j_gene: TRBJ2-7; d_gene: -; v_gene: TRBV6-2/TRBV6-3; CDR3nt: TGTGCCAGCCAGATCGGCGCTTTTCCCTACGAGCAGTACTTC; CDR3aa: CASQIGAFPYEQYF
abundance: -; j_gene: TRBJ2-5; d_gene: -; v_gene: TRBV3-1; CDR3nt: TGTGCCAGCAGCCAAGAAGGCCTAAAAGAGACCCAGTACTTC; CDR3aa: CASSQEGLKETQYF
abundance: -; j_gene: TRBJ2-2; d_gene: -; v_gene: TRBV10-3; CDR3nt: TGTGCCATCAACAGTCACGCGAACACCGGGGAGCTGTTTTTT; CDR3aa: CAINSHANTGELFF
abundance: few; j_gene: TRBJ1-1; d_gene: -; v_gene: TRBV2; CDR3nt: TGTGCCAGCAGTGAAGTGACAGCTAGGAACACTGAAGCTTTCTTT; CDR3aa: CASSEVTARNTEAFF
abundance: many; j_gene: TRBJ1-2; d_gene: -; v_gene: TRBV6-1; CDR3nt: TGTGCCAGCAGAACACCTTCGGGAAATGGCTACACCTTC; CDR3aa: CASRTPSGNGYTF
abundance: -; j_gene: TRBJ2-7; d_gene: -; v_gene: TRBV7-8; CDR3nt: TGTGCCAGCAGCTGGCAACAGGGTCTCGCCGAGCAGTACTTC; CDR3aa: CASSWQQGLAEQYF
abundance: -; j_gene: TRBJ2-7; d_gene: -; v_gene: TRBV7-8; CDR3nt: TGTGCCAGCAGCTGGGACCCGGACAAGCTCTACGAGCAGTACTTC; CDR3aa: CASSWDPDKLYEQYF
abundance: -; j_gene: TRBJ2-1; d_gene: TRBD2; v_gene: TRBV6-5; CDR3nt: TGTGCCAGCAGTCACGGACTAGCGGCGTACAATGAGCAGTTCTTC; CDR3aa: CASSHGLAAYNEQFF
abundance: -; j_gene: TRBJ2-5; d_gene: -; v_gene: TRBV11-2; CDR3nt: TGTGCCAGCAGCAAGACAGGTCCCCAAGAGACCCAGTACTTC; CDR3aa: CASSKTGPQETQYF
abundance: -; j_gene: TRBJ2-5; d_gene: -; v_gene: TRBV12-3/TRBV12-4; CDR3nt: TGTGCCAGCAGCTTAGCAAGGGGGGCCCAGTACTTC; CDR3aa: CASSLARGAQYF
abundance: many; j_gene: TRBJ1-4; d_gene: TRBD1; v_gene: TRBV29-1; CDR3nt: TGCAGCGTTGCAGGGGGCGTCGGTGAAAAACTGTTTTTT; CDR3aa: CSVAGGVGEKLFF
abundance: many; j_gene: TRBJ2-5; d_gene: -; v_gene: TRBV3-1; CDR3nt: TGTGCCAGCAGCCCTGGAGGGGGCGGCCAAGAGACCCAGTACTTC; CDR3aa: CASSPGGGGQETQYF
abundance: few; j_gene: TRBJ2-2; d_gene: -; v_gene: TRBV12-3/TRBV12-4; CDR3nt: TGTGCCAGCCATAATCTGGGGGAGCTGTTTTTT; CDR3aa: CASHNLGELFF
abundance: -; j_gene: TRBJ1-4; d_gene: -; v_gene: TRBV15; CDR3nt: TGTGCCACCAGCAAGGGGTGGGATGAAAAACTGTTTTTT; CDR3aa: CATSKGWDEKLFF
abundance: few; j_gene: TRBJ1-4; d_gene: -; v_gene: TRBV20-1; CDR3nt: TGCAGTGCCGGGTGGGAAGGCAGTGAAAAACTGTTTTTT; CDR3aa: CSAGWEGSEKLFF
abundance: -; j_gene: TRBJ1-5; d_gene: -; v_gene: TRBV20-1; CDR3nt: TGCAGTGCTAGCTCCGCCGGGCAGCCCCAGCATTTT; CDR3aa: CSASSAGQPQHF
abundance: few; j_gene: TRBJ2-4; d_gene: -; v_gene: TRBV29-1; CDR3nt: TGCAGCGTTAGGGGTTCACTAGCCAAAAACATTCAGTACTTC; CDR3aa: CSVRGSLAKNIQYF